The next 30 T cell receptor beta chains were all read from a single sample in a study of tissue T cells after allogeneic stem cell transplantation. Time point meaning: mouse harvest day 14 after allogeneic transplant. Tail vein injection delivered 10^7 T-cell-depleted bone marrow cells and 10^6 splenic CD5+ T cells. Libraries were prepared by immunoSEQ multiplex PCR; TCRdb keeps only in-frame clonotypes and omits some of them. The sample lists some 4,100 clones; 45% to 50% were seen once. The sample comprised gut tissue. These receptors were obtained from a female BALB/c mouse given C57BL/6 T cells with graft-versus-host disease after an allogeneic hematopoietic cell transplant.

This clone was counted a few times. Genes here carry mouse names. The read ends 1 residue shy of where the CDR3 ends; the end is completed using the germline J gene. The J gene is TRBJ2-5, the V gene TRBV26; 8 bases match TRBD2. Germline CDR1 is KGHPV and CDR2 is FQNQEV (reference sequence). V lost 1 base, J lost 2 bases, and 2 bases stayed unmatched. The CDR3 is 15 amino acids. CDR3: CASSLLDWVQDTQYF. The part of the CDR3 DNA that was read is TGTGCCAGCAGTCTGTTGGACTGGGTCCAAGACACCCAGTAC.

As regards this clone: Mouse names are used for the genes. The read is 1 residue too short to cover the CDR3 end, so that end is filled in from the germline J gene. The chain uses TRBV13-3 and TRBJ2-7; 11 bases align to TRBD2. The CDR3 covers 13 residues. Per germline, CDR1 NNHDY and CDR2 SYVADS. Germline trimming cut 2 bases from V and 7 bases from J; bases unmatched to any gene: 2. The CDR3 DNA, read in part, is TGTGCCAGCAGTGAACTGGGGGGGCCGGAACAGTAC. Translation: CASSELGGPEQY. The complete CDR3 protein is CASSELGGPEQYF.

A word on this clone: Gene and germline names: mouse. The read gets to within 1 residue of the CDR3 end, and the germline J gene fills in the rest. The V call is TRBV17, the J call TRBJ2-2, with TRBD2 identical over 8 bases. From germline, CDR1 is MNHDT and CDR2 YYDKIL. This CDR3 is 17 amino acids long. V shed 3 bases and J 0 bases; nucleotides not matched to a gene: 6. This chain's CDR3 is CASSRSGGIANTGQLYF. Incomplete CDR3 DNA: TGTGCTAGCAGTAGGTCTGGGGGGATTGCAAACACCGGGCAGCTCTAC.

On this clone: Germline and genes here are mouse. The observed sequence ends 1 residue before the CDR3 terminus, with the missing tail filled in from the germline J gene. The chain couples TRBV17 to TRBJ2-2; TRBD1 or TRBD2 may be the D gene (5 bases each). CDR3 length: 16 amino acids. Trimming cost V 0 bases and J 0 bases, with 8 bases left between them. Per germline, CDR1 MNHDT and CDR2 YYDKIL. CDR3 sequence reads: CASSRDAGANTGQLYF. CDR3 DNA (partial): TGTGCTAGCAGTAGAGACGCGGGGGCAAACACCGGGCAGCTCTAC.

In its sample, this clone was seen a few times. The genes are named according to mouse. CDR3 DNA (partial): TGTGCCAGCAGTCTGATAGGCACCGGGCAGCTCTAC. As protein: CASSLIGTGQLY. The full-length CDR3 reads as CASSLIGTGQLYF. The chain has TRBV26 and TRBJ2-2; D not certain. The read falls 1 residue short of the CDR3 end, and the missing part is taken from the germline J gene. V was cut by 2 bases and J by 4 bases, with 5 bases left in between. CDR3 length equals 13 residues. From germline, CDR1 is KGHPV and CDR2 FQNQEV (reference sequence). The complete variable domain, with remaining parts taken from reference TRBV26 and TRBJ2-2, reads NSKVIQTPRYLVKGQGQKAKMRCIPEKGHPVVFWYQQNKNNEFKFLINFQNQEVLQQIDMTEKRFSAECPSNSPCSLEIQSSEAGDSALYLCASSLIGTGQLYFGEGSKLTVL.

As for this clone: Gene names and germline refer to mouse. The read falls 1 residue short of the CDR3 end, and the missing part is taken from the germline J gene. This chain uses TRBV3 with TRBJ2-4, with D uncertain. V was trimmed by 3 bases and J by 0 bases, leaving 7 bases between them. This CDR3 is 14 amino acids long. The germline V gene has CDR1 SNHLY and CDR2 FYNGKV (reference sequence). The CDR3 spells CASSFGRSQNTLYF. The CDR3 bases that were read are TGTGCCAGCAGCTTTGGACGGAGTCAAAACACCTTGTAC.

On this clone: Gene names follow the mouse nomenclature. Sequencing ends 1 residue short of the CDR3 end; the germline J gene provides the rest. V and J are TRBV19 and TRBJ2-3; the D gene could be TRBD1 or TRBD2 (6 bases each). The CDR3 has 12 residues. The V end was cut by 6 bases, the J end by 3 bases, with 8 bases between. Germline CDR1 is FNHDT and CDR2 is SITEND (reference sequence). Partial CDR3 DNA: TGTGCCAGCATAGGGGGGGCAGAAACGCTGTAT. It encodes CASIGGAETLY. The full CDR3 protein reads CASIGGAETLYF.

This clone has only a few counts. Gene and germline names: mouse. The read ends 1 residue before the CDR3 terminus; that terminus is restored from the germline J gene. This chain uses TRBV16 with TRBJ2-5, with 11 bases lining up with TRBD2. The CDR3 runs to 16 residues. Germline V lookup: CDR1 SGHSA, CDR2 FRNQAP. Trimming cost V 2 bases and J 3 bases; bases outside gene matches: 4. The CDR3 bases that were read are TGTGCAAGCAGCTTAAACTGGGGGGGCGGGCAAGACACCCAGTAC. Protein: CASSLNWGGGQDTQY. Given in full, the CDR3 is CASSLNWGGGQDTQYF.

Worth noting for this clone: Any gene name here is a mouse gene name. The read ends 1 residue shy of where the CDR3 ends; the end is completed using the germline J gene. The J gene is TRBJ1-4, the V gene TRBV26; TRBD1 matches 9 bases. The CDR3 sequence is 14 residues long. V was clipped by 2 bases and J by 6 bases; unmatched bases: 1. From germline, CDR1 is KGHPV and CDR2 FQNQEV (reference sequence). The chain's CDR3 is CASSLGQGYERLFF. CDR3 DNA (partial): TGTGCCAGCAGTCTGGGACAGGGGTACGAAAGATTATTT.

As for this clone: Mouse germline and gene names are used. The CDR3 end falls 1 residue outside the read, so it is completed with the germline J gene. The chain links TRBV1 to TRBJ2-2, with D perhaps TRBD2 (5 bases). The CDR3 extends over 13 amino acids. The germline CDR1 and CDR2 sequences are NSQYPW and LRSPGD (reference sequence). V shed 3 bases and J shed 4 bases, with 6 bases lying between them. The CDR3 is CTCSALGTGQLYF. The CDR3 DNA, read in part, is TGCACCTGCAGTGCCCTGGGCACCGGGCAGCTCTAC. Complete variable domain (other parts from reference TRBV1 and TRBJ2-2): VTLLEQNPRWRLVPRGQAVNLRCILKNSQYPWMSWYQQDLQKQLQWLFTLRSPGDKEVKSLPGADYLATRVTDTELRLQVANMSQGRTLYCTCSALGTGQLYFGEGSKLTVL.

The sample holds one count of this clone. The genes are named according to mouse. The read finishes 1 residue shy of the CDR3 end, and the germline J gene is used to complete it. The chain couples TRBV26 to TRBJ2-4; D is perhaps TRBD1 (5 bases). There are 14 residues in the CDR3. Germline assignment: CDR1 KGHPV and CDR2 FQNQEV (reference sequence). The ends were cut back, 5 bases at V and 0 bases at J, with 9 bases in the middle. The CDR3 sequence: CASSKGSSQNTLYF. The CDR3 DNA, read in part, is TGTGCCAGCAGTAAGGGGTCTAGTCAAAACACCTTGTAC.

As regards this clone: Gene names and germline refer to mouse. The read ends 1 residue before the CDR3 terminus; that terminus is restored from the germline J gene. This chain joins TRBV23 and TRBJ1-1; TRBD1 is the table's D call and was not checked against the DNA. CDR3 size: 13 residues. Germline-derived CDR1 and CDR2 are KGHTA and FQNQQP. CDR3 sequence: CSSSRQTNTEVFF. The DNA read from the CDR3 is TGCTCCAGCAGTCGACAAACAAACACAGAAGTCTTC. The variable domain in full, with the rest retrieved from reference TRBV23 and TRBJ1-1, is DAAVTQKPRYLIKMKGQEAEMKCIPEKGHTAVFWYQQKQSKELKFLIYFQNQQPLDQIDMVKERFSAVCPSSSLCSLGIRTCEAEDSALYLCSSSRQTNTEVFFGKGTRLTVV.

Details on this clone: The genes and germline here are from mouse. The CDR3 extends 1 residue past the end of the read, so its final part is completed from the germline J gene. The gene calls are TRBV26 and TRBJ1-1; 7 nucleotides match TRBD1. V lost 4 bases, J lost 3 bases, and 2 bases stayed unmatched. This CDR3 spans 13 amino acids. Germline CDR1 is KGHPV and CDR2 is FQNQEV (reference sequence). CDR3 DNA, as far as it was read: TGTGCCAGCAGTCCCCAGGGGGACACAGAAGTCTTC. Its protein product is CASSPQGDTEVF. The entire CDR3 is CASSPQGDTEVFF. Supplemented by reference TRBV26 and TRBJ1-1, the full variable domain reads NSKVIQTPRYLVKGQGQKAKMRCIPEKGHPVVFWYQQNKNNEFKFLINFQNQEVLQQIDMTEKRFSAECPSNSPCSLEIQSSEAGDSALYLCASSPQGDTEVFFGKGTRLTVV.

This clone came up a few times. The listed genes are named as in mouse. The read finishes 1 residue shy of the CDR3 end, and the germline J gene is used to complete it. The rearrangement uses TRBV23 and TRBJ2-3; the D call in the table, TRBD1, was not verified against the DNA. There are 13 residues in the CDR3. Germline V CDR1 and CDR2: KGHTA, FQNQQP. CDR3: CSSSSGVAETLYF. The covered CDR3 bases are TGCTCCAGCAGTTCAGGGGTTGCAGAAACGCTGTAT.

This clone was counted between two and nine times. The germline and genes are mouse ones. The read gets to within 1 residue of the CDR3 end, and the germline J gene fills in the rest. The chain couples TRBV12-2 to TRBJ2-3; no clear D gene. Germline lookup yields CDR1 SGHLS and CDR2 HYDKME. V lost 2 bases, J lost 1 base, and 9 bases lay in between. The CDR3 runs 14 residues. CDR3 bases read: TGTGCCAGCTCTCGTTTCGTGGGTGCAGAAACGCTGTAT. Protein sequence: CASSRFVGAETLY. The complete CDR3 sequence is CASSRFVGAETLYF.

This clone is medium-sized. Gene names follow the mouse nomenclature. With the read ending 1 residue before the CDR3 end, the germline J gene is used to fill in that end. This sequence joins TRBV16 and TRBJ1-3, with D possibly matching TRBD1 (5 bases). The germline V and J ends were trimmed by 2 bases and 3 bases, with 8 bases remaining between them. In germline, CDR1 is SGHSA, CDR2 FRNQAP. The CDR3 sequence is 14 residues long. CDR3 sequence: CASSLLGVGNTLYF. The sequenced CDR3 bases are TGTGCAAGCAGCTTATTGGGGGTTGGAAATACGCTCTAT.

This clone was seen a few times. Each gene name is a mouse one. The read ends 1 residue shy of where the CDR3 ends; the end is completed using the germline J gene. The V call is TRBV23, the J call TRBJ1-2. This CDR3 region has 13 residues. Germline CDR1 is KGHTA and CDR2 is FQNQQP. The CDR3 DNA, read in part, is TGCTCCAGCAGTCAATCGCGGGACTCCGACTACACC. Translated, it gives CSSSQSRDSDYT. The CDR3, in full, reads CSSSQSRDSDYTF. The full variable domain, with the rest looked up from reference TRBV23 and TRBJ1-2, is DAAVTQKPRYLIKMKGQEAEMKCIPEKGHTAVFWYQQKQSKELKFLIYFQNQQPLDQIDMVKERFSAVCPSSSLCSLGIRTCEAEDSALYLCSSSQSRDSDYTFGSGTRLLVI.

As regards this clone: The gene names here belong to mouse. The read falls 1 residue short of the CDR3 end, and the missing part is taken from the germline J gene. J is TRBJ2-7 and V is TRBV26, with TRBD2 identical over 11 bases. This CDR3 is built from 13 residues. Germline-derived CDR1 and CDR2 are KGHPV and FQNQEV (reference sequence). After removal of 7 bases from V and 4 bases from J, the junction contained 3 bases not matched to a gene. The part of the CDR3 DNA that was read is TGTGCCAGCAACCGGGACTGGGGGTATGAACAGTAC. Protein: CASNRDWGYEQY. The whole CDR3 protein reads CASNRDWGYEQYF.

This clone has just a few counts. The listed genes are named as in mouse. The sequenced fragment ends 1 residue before the CDR3 boundary, so the rest is inferred from the germline J gene. This sequence joins TRBV3 and TRBJ1-4, with 7 bases that match TRBD1. Germline V lookup: CDR1 SNHLY, CDR2 FYNGKV (reference sequence). The CDR3 contains 12 residues. V was clipped by 8 bases and J by 7 bases; unmatched bases: 4. The part of the CDR3 DNA that was read is TGTGCCAGCGGGACAGAGACCGAAAGATTATTT. Residues: CASGTETERLF. The full CDR3 protein reads CASGTETERLFF.

This clone has just a few counts. The gene symbols are mouse symbols. The read terminates 1 residue ahead of where the CDR3 ends, so the germline J gene completes it. The V and J genes are TRBV13-1 and TRBJ2-7; 11 bases align to TRBD1. This CDR3 has 13 amino acids. V shed 7 bases and J 6 bases; nucleotides not matched to a gene: 6. In germline, CDR1 is NSHNY, CDR2 SYGAGN. The chain's CDR3 is CASGWDRGGEQYF. The sequenced CDR3 bases are TGTGCCAGCGGTTGGGACAGGGGGGGTGAACAGTAC.

As regards this clone: Germline and genes: mouse. The read comes to an end 1 residue before the CDR3 does, leaving the germline J gene to fill in the end. This chain uses TRBV26 with TRBJ2-3, with TRBD1 as a possible D gene (6 bases). This CDR3 has 13 amino acids. Trimming pared 3 bases from V and 5 bases from J, leaving 9 bases between. In germline, CDR1 is KGHPV, CDR2 FQNQEV (reference sequence). CDR3 loop: CASSLQGGETLYF. CDR3 DNA, as far as it was read: TGTGCCAGCAGTCTACAGGGAGGAGAAACGCTGTAT. Supplemented by reference TRBV26 and TRBJ2-3, the full variable domain reads NSKVIQTPRYLVKGQGQKAKMRCIPEKGHPVVFWYQQNKNNEFKFLINFQNQEVLQQIDMTEKRFSAECPSNSPCSLEIQSSEAGDSALYLCASSLQGGETLYFGSGTRLTVL.

Relative to its sample, this clone is large. Germline and genes: mouse. The sequenced fragment ends 1 residue before the CDR3 boundary, so the rest is inferred from the germline J gene. This rearrangement joins TRBV12-2 to TRBJ1-1, with TRBD1 as a possible D gene (6 bases). The germline V and J ends were trimmed by 2 bases and 1 base, with 7 bases remaining between them. CDR3 size: 13 residues. Germline loops: CDR1 SGHLS, CDR2 HYDKME. Partial CDR3 DNA: TGTGCCAGCTCTCCAGGGGCGAACACAGAAGTCTTC. It specifies CASSPGANTEVF. The whole CDR3 reads CASSPGANTEVFF.

This clone is judged medium-sized. The gene names here belong to mouse. Coverage ceases 1 residue before the CDR3 finishes, and the germline J gene fills in the end. This rearrangement joins TRBV12-1 to TRBJ2-1; TRBD2 is a possible D gene (6 bases). The CDR3 runs 13 residues. The germline V and J ends were trimmed by 2 bases and 3 bases, with 7 bases remaining between them. Germline CDR1 reads SGHSN; CDR2 reads HYEKVE. The CDR3 protein is CASSHGGYAEQFF. Incomplete CDR3 DNA: TGTGCCAGCTCTCATGGGGGCTATGCTGAGCAGTTC.

A word on this clone: Gene and germline names: mouse. Read coverage stops 1 residue before the CDR3 terminus; the germline J gene supplies the remainder. The chain uses TRBV13-3 and TRBJ2-2; TRBD2 matches at 8 bases. This CDR3 comprises 14 residues. V lost 6 bases and J lost 0; bases outside the gene matches: 1. CDR1 and CDR2 (germline): NNHDY, SYVADS. CDR3 residues: CASTTGANTGQLYF. The covered CDR3 bases are TGTGCCAGCACGACTGGGGCAAACACCGGGCAGCTCTAC.

Only a few counts were recorded for this clone. Gene labels here are mouse ones. This CDR3 is CASSLGLGGYNYAEQFF. CDR3 DNA (partial): TGTGCAAGCAGCTTGGGACTGGGGGGGTATAACTATGCTGAGCAGTTC. This chain uses TRBV16 with TRBJ2-1; 13 bases agree with TRBD2. The sequenced fragment ends 1 residue before the CDR3 boundary, so the rest is inferred from the germline J gene. Germline trimming cut 3 bases from V and 0 bases from J; bases unmatched to any gene: 2. The CDR3 consists of 17 residues. The V gene's germline CDR1 is SGHSA and CDR2 FRNQAP.

Comment on this clone: Gene names are the mouse ones. Read sequence stops 1 residue before the CDR3 end, and the germline J gene provides the missing end. The rearrangement joins TRBV12-1 to TRBJ2-1; 12 bases align to TRBD2. The CDR3 runs 16 residues. V trimming: 2 bases; J trimming: 3 bases; junction bases outside the gene matches: 4. Looked up from germline, CDR1 is SGHSN and CDR2 is HYEKVE. The CDR3 reads CASSPRTGGVYAEQFF. The part of the CDR3 DNA that was read is TGTGCCAGCTCTCCCCGGACTGGGGGGGTCTATGCTGAGCAGTTC.

A remark on this clone: The gene symbols are mouse symbols. The read finishes 1 residue shy of the CDR3 end, and the germline J gene is used to complete it. The rearrangement uses TRBV15 and TRBJ2-2; 12 nucleotides line up with TRBD2. V trimming: 5 bases; J trimming: 4 bases; junction bases outside the gene matches: 8. The length of the CDR3 is 17 residues. CDR1 and CDR2 (germline): SGHND, FRSKSL. The DNA read from the CDR3 is TGTGCCAGCAGTCCGGGACTGGGGGGCGCGTGCACCGGGCAGCTCTAC. Encoded protein: CASSPGLGGACTGQLY. The whole CDR3 protein is CASSPGLGGACTGQLYF. Based on the CDR3 plus reference TRBV15 and TRBJ2-2, the full variable domain is DAGVTQTPRHEVAEKGQTIILKCEPVSGHNDLFWYRQTKIQGLELLSYFRSKSLMEDGGAFKDRFKAEMLNSSFSTLKIQPTEPKDSAVYLCASSPGLGGACTGQLYFGEGSKLTVL.

A remark on this clone: Each gene name is a mouse one. The read falls 1 residue short of the CDR3 end, and the missing part is taken from the germline J gene. This sequence joins TRBV13-2 and TRBJ1-5; weak D call: TRBD1 (6 bases). Germline-derived CDR1 and CDR2 are NNHNN and SYGAGS (reference sequence). The CDR3 spans 14 residues. Trimming shortened V by 2 bases and J by 1 base, and 7 bases separated the two germline ends. CDR3 protein: CASGEGGNNQAPLF. The sequenced CDR3 bases are TGTGCCAGCGGTGAAGGGGGGAACAACCAGGCTCCGCTT.

This clone was counted a single time. Germline and genes: mouse. The read ends 1 residue shy of where the CDR3 ends; the end is completed using the germline J gene. The chain recombines TRBV23 with TRBJ2-1; the table assigns TRBD1, which was not confirmed against the DNA. The length of the CDR3 is 15 residues. In germline, CDR1 is KGHTA, CDR2 FQNQQP. CDR3 DNA (partial): TGCTCCAGCAGTCACAGACAGGGGGTATATGCTGAGCAGTTC. This translates into CSSSHRQGVYAEQF. In full, the CDR3 reads CSSSHRQGVYAEQFF.

Concerning this clone: Gene names and germline refer to mouse. The CDR3 end is not reached by the read, which stops 1 residue before it; the germline J gene fills it in. The gene calls are TRBV13-3 and TRBJ2-4; TRBD2 agrees at 9 bases. The CDR3 runs 16 residues. The junction had 7 bases not matched to a gene; V was cut back by 5 bases and J by 0 bases. CDR1 NNHDY and CDR2 SYVADS come from the germline V gene. The sequenced CDR3 bases are TGTGCCAGCAGCTCCGGGACTGGGTTTAGTCAAAACACCTTGTAC. This gives the protein CASSSGTGFSQNTLY. The whole CDR3 sequence reads CASSSGTGFSQNTLYF.